These T cell receptor beta chains were read from a single sample in a study of preoperative IRX-2 immunotherapy in early breast cancer. Profiled with immunoSEQ multiplex PCR; TCRdb holds only in-frame clones, not every one. The sample records over 60,000 clones, approximately 93% being singletons. This material was acquired from a patient treated with IRX-2 immunotherapy. All receptors derive from a human donor with breast cancer. Each CDR3 is given without its conserved first and last residue.

TRBJ2-7 | TRBV5-4 | ASSLEAGSYEQY
TRBJ2-7 | TRBV19 | ASSIRQGVYEQY
TRBJ2-1 | TRBV4-3 | ASSQAGRGHNEQF
TRBJ1-5 | TRBV7-2 | ASSLGYNQPQH
TRBJ2-5 | TRBV4-2 | ASSHPTSGGEETQY
TRBJ2-1 | TRBV11-3 | ASSLVGRYNEQF
TRBJ2-1 | TRBV6-5 | ASSYSAGGDVEQF
TRBJ1-5 | TRBV27 | ASSLLDRVDQPQH
TRBJ1-6 | TRBV15 | ATSRATGIQLIYNSPLH
TRBJ2-2 | TRBV7-3 | ASSLNRGLTGELF
TRBJ1-4 | TRBV18 | ASSPRSPGALLATNEKLF
TRBJ2-7 | TRBV10-3 | AISEGGGSVHEQY
TRBJ2-5 | TRBV18 | ASSRNSGQQETQY
TRBJ1-3 | TRBV5-6 | ASSFSPSSGNTIY
- | TRBV20-1 | SAEQGYEQY
TRBJ2-2 | TRBV27 | ASGPPGIAGAGELF
TRBJ1-2 | TRBV6-6 | ASRGAAYT
TRBJ2-2 | TRBV5-4 | ASSLDTGELF
TRBJ2-7 | TRBV4-1 | ASSQGLSSYEQY
TRBJ2-5 | TRBV7-2 | ASSSIETQY
TRBJ1-1 | TRBV28 | ASSLWTRNTEAF
TRBJ2-5 | TRBV30 | AWSPSAIQETQY
TRBJ2-1 | TRBV6-4 | ASRAGGHNEQF
TRBJ1-1 | TRBV7-9 | ASSLGGGGNTEAF
TRBJ2-3 | TRBV4-1 | ASSLQGTGGFLRTDTQY
TRBJ2-2 | TRBV4-3 | ASSQAPGNTGELF
TRBJ2-5 | TRBV29-1 | SIRTGGASY
TRBJ1-3 | TRBV7-9 | ASSATGVWYSGNTIY
TRBJ2-3 | TRBV4-2 | ASSQEGTSGGNTDTQY